These 18 T cell receptor beta chains share one sample of origin, sequenced in a study of T cell responses to AZD1222 COVID-19 vaccine. Produced via immunoSEQ multiplex PCR; TCRdb's table is partial and in-frame only. The table shows 150,000 to 200,000 clones, with 85% to 90% occurring only once. The starting material was peripheral blood, obtained on day 0 of AZD1222 vaccination. All receptors come from an adult in good health.

The chain is built from TRBV4-3 and TRBJ2-2; 9 bases map to TRBD2. CDR3 length equals 20 residues. CDR1 and CDR2 (germline): LGHNA, YSLEER. V was pared by 0 bases and J by 4 bases, with 15 bases of the junction left unmatched. Written as DNA, the CDR3 is TGCGCCAGCAGCCAAGATGGGGGGACGGGACTAGCAGGTGGCACCGGGGAGCTGTTTTTT. Translation: CASSQDGGTGLAGGTGELFF.

This clone was seen just once. The genes are TRBV3-1 (or the pseudogene TRBV3-2) and TRBJ1-2; 7 bases fit TRBD1. The germline V gene encodes CDR1 LGHDT and CDR2 YNNKEL (reference sequence). This CDR3 comprises 17 residues. The V gene end was trimmed by 0 bases and the J gene end by 6 bases; junction bases not matched to a gene: 13. The CDR3 here is CASSQEVRRGRVDGYTF. Here the CDR3 DNA reads TGTGCCAGCAGCCAAGAGGTACGCAGGGGGAGAGTTGATGGCTACACCTTC.

The chain combines TRBV10-3 with TRBJ1-5; D not certain. The CDR3 has 14 residues. V gave up 3 bases and J gave up 1 base, with 7 bases separating them. Germline V lookup: CDR1 ENHRY, CDR2 SYGVKD. This CDR3 is CAISDLESNQPQHF. CDR3 DNA: TGTGCCATCAGTGACCTCGAGAGCAATCAGCCCCAGCATTTT.

This clone came up once. This chain's CDR3 is CASSKGAGSGCRNEQFF. The CDR3 region has the DNA TGTGCCAGCAGCAAAGGGGCGGGGTCAGGTTGTCGCAATGAGCAGTTCTTC. This chain connects TRBV21-1 to TRBJ2-1; the DNA was not compared with TRBD2, the D call given in the table. TRBV21-1 is marked as a pseudogene. The CDR3 has 17 amino acids.

The genes are TRBV5-4 and TRBJ2-7, with TRBD1 matching 9 bases. Germline CDR1 and CDR2: SGHNT and YYREEE (reference sequence). V trimming: 1 base; J trimming: 4 bases; junction bases outside the gene matches: 3. CDR3 length: 14 amino acids. The CDR3 nucleotides are TGTGCCAGCAGCTTGAGGACAGGGGAGTACGAGCAGTACTTC. Translation: CASSLRTGEYEQYF.

This clone was seen a single time. The chain is built from TRBV4-2 and TRBJ2-2, with 8 positions matching TRBD2. CDR1 is LGHNA, CDR2 YNFKEQ, per germline. This CDR3 comprises 15 residues. V trimming: 6 bases; J trimming: 6 bases; junction bases outside the gene matches: 9. CDR3 coding DNA: TGTGCCAGCAGGCGTAGCGGGACATCGCCCGGGGAGCTGTTTTTT. Translation gives CASRRSGTSPGELFF.

This clone was observed a handful of times. The V gene is TRBV12-3 or TRBV12-4, the J gene TRBJ2-4, with D tentatively TRBD1 (6 bases). This CDR3 contains 13 residues. Between the trimmed V and J ends, which lost 3 bases and 11 bases, there was a span of 14 bases. The CDR3 DNA is TGTGCCAGCAGTTTTACAGGGTTTGGGGTTCAGTACTTC. Its translation is CASSFTGFGVQYF.

This clone showed up just once. This chain joins TRBV19 and TRBJ2-7; D is unresolved. Germline assignment: CDR1 LNHDA and CDR2 SQIVND (reference sequence). With 10 bases removed from V and 2 bases from J, the gap between germline ends came to 9 bases. CDR3 length equals 11 residues. The DNA for the CDR3 is TGTGCCACTATTAACCCCTACGAGCAGTACGTC. The encoded protein is CATINPYEQYV.

The rearrangement links TRBV2 to TRBJ1-6, with 7 bases aligning to TRBD1. V gave up 8 bases and J gave up 9 bases; unmatched junction bases: 4. The length of the CDR3 is 12 residues. The V gene's germline CDR1 is SNHLY and CDR2 FYNNEI. CDR3 sequence reads: CASQGESSPLHF. The CDR3 DNA is TGTGCCAGCCAGGGGGAGAGTTCACCCCTCCACTTT.

The chain combines TRBV7-3 with TRBJ1-1, with D possibly TRBD1 on 5 matching bases. V shed 4 bases and J shed 1 base, with 7 bases lying between them. This CDR3 is built from 13 residues. The germline gives CDR1 SGHTA, CDR2 FQGTGA. The DNA of the CDR3 is TGTGCCAGCAGCTCTGACAGGAACACTGAAGCTTTCTTT. Translated, it gives CASSSDRNTEAFF.

The chain recombines TRBV19 with TRBJ2-2; tentatively, D is TRBD2 (6 bases). Germline V lookup: CDR1 LNHDA, CDR2 SQIVND (reference sequence). Between the trimmed V and J ends, which lost 11 bases and 6 bases, there was a span of 16 bases. CDR3 size: 13 residues. The CDR3 protein is CAVQVGGSGELFF. In DNA form, the CDR3 reads TGTGCCGTCCAGGTTGGGGGGTCCGGGGAGCTGTTTTTT. Combining the CDR3 with reference TRBV19 and TRBJ2-2 gives the whole variable domain DGGITQSPKYLFRKEGQNVTLSCEQNLNHDAMYWYRQDPGQGLRLIYYSQIVNDFQKGDIAEGYSVSREKKESFPLTVTSAQKNPTAFYLCAVQVGGSGELFFGEGSRLTVL.

This chain links TRBV14 with TRBJ1-2; D unclear. The CDR3 contains 16 residues. CDR1 SGHDN and CDR2 FVKESK come from the germline V gene. The V gene lost 3 bases and the J gene lost 3 bases, with 17 bases spanning the gap. CDR3 nucleotide sequence: TGTGCCAGCAGCCAGGTGTGGGTGGCTCTCGACTATGGCTACACCTTC. Protein sequence: CASSQVWVALDYGYTF.

The chain is built from TRBV2 and TRBJ2-7; D is ambiguous. V was pared by 1 base and J by 6 bases, with 10 bases between. The CDR3 contains 13 residues. Germline CDR1 SNHLY, CDR2 FYNNEI. The CDR3 nucleotides are TGTGCCAGCAGTGAAGACCTTGGTCGCGAGCAGTACGTC. The encoded protein is CASSEDLGREQYV.

The J gene is TRBJ2-3, the V gene TRBV11-2; the match to TRBD1 covers 8 bases. Germline CDR1 is SGHAT and CDR2 is FQNNGV. CDR3 length: 16 amino acids. Unmatched junction bases numbered 9, after V lost 4 bases and J lost 3 bases. This CDR3 is CASSSRGLSRTDTQYF. Written as DNA, the CDR3 is TGTGCCAGCAGCTCCAGGGGGCTGTCGAGGACAGATACGCAGTATTTT.

The rearrangement links TRBV27 to TRBJ2-3, with TRBD2 identical over 9 bases. With 4 bases clipped from V and 4 bases from J, the junction kept 3 bases outside the gene matches. CDR1 is MNHEY, CDR2 SMNVEV, per germline (reference sequence). The CDR3 is 14 amino acids. The CDR3 is CASSSWTSADTQYF. The CDR3 DNA reads as TGTGCCAGCAGTTCCTGGACTAGCGCAGATACGCAGTATTTT.

V gene TRBV11-2 combines with J gene TRBJ1-6; D might be TRBD1 (5 bases). This CDR3 comprises 18 residues. Germline V gene sequence: CDR1 SGHAT, CDR2 FQNNGV. V gave up 0 bases and J gave up 4 bases, with 16 bases separating them. The CDR3 is CASSLDSIQAKYNSPLHF. The CDR3 DNA reads as TGTGCCAGCAGCTTAGATTCGATACAGGCAAAGTATAATTCACCCCTCCACTTT.

The rearrangement links TRBV29-1 to TRBJ1-4; perhaps TRBD1 as D (5 bases). This CDR3 spans 14 amino acids. V gave up 3 bases and J gave up 0 bases, with 8 bases separating them. Germline-derived CDR1 and CDR2 are SQVTM and ANQGSEA. The CDR3 reads CSVDRVATNEKLFF. The CDR3 DNA is TGCAGCGTTGACAGGGTCGCAACTAATGAAAAACTGTTTTTT.

A single count supports this clone. This sequence joins TRBV19 and TRBJ2-2; D remains ambiguous. With 11 bases removed from V and 3 bases from J, the gap between germline ends came to 4 bases. This CDR3 spans 10 amino acids. CDR1 is LNHDA and CDR2 is SQIVND in the germline V gene (reference sequence). This CDR3 reads CAVDTGELFF. CDR3 nucleotides: TGTGCCGTAGACACCGGGGAGCTGTTTTTT.